The sequence of this T cell receptor beta chain was determined in a study of beta chain features in type 1 diabetes. The study, taken as a whole, reports: When VDJ junctions were examined, type 1 diabetes patients showed fewer insertions and more deletions. A cDNA-based sequencing approach could over-represent cells with high TCR expression.

Sorting with CD45RO/CCR7/CD25/CD127/CD95/CD27 yielded naive, central memory, regulatory and stem-like memory CD4+ cells. The trim removed 0 bases at V and 2 bases at J, leaving 3 bases unmatched. CDR1 and CDR2 from the germline V gene are MNHNS and SASEGT. CDR3 length: 15 residues. On this clone: Its antigen is still unknown.

The sequenced template was cDNA made from the entire isolated RNA. The assay was immunoSEQ multiplex PCR, and TCRdb's table has in-frame clones only and misses some. The repertoire has 130,000 to 150,000 clones, about 50% of them found once; the top ten carry 0.42%. This clonotype originated in a man aged 18 to 30 in good health. The sequenced sample was Tregs from blood. The chain links TRBV6-1 to TRBJ1-2; 7 bases agree with TRBD1. This chain's CDR3 is CASSEALTGNYGYTF. CDR3 coding DNA: TGTGCCAGCAGTGAAGCGTTGACAGGGAACTATGGCTACACCTTC.